This entry lists 15 T cell receptor beta chains sequenced from one sample in a study of blood T cell repertoires in COVID-19. Some clones are missing from TCRdb's copy, which holds only in-frame ones; the method was immunoSEQ multiplex PCR. The table records 110,000 or so clones, approximately 85% of them present only once. Sequencing was carried out using peripheral blood. Every receptor here comes from a woman aged 60-75 years with COVID-19, enrolled during active disease.

The chain recombines TRBV25-1 with TRBJ1-1, with D unresolved. V lost 3 bases to trimming and J lost 1 base, with 9 bases between them. CDR1 and CDR2 from the germline V gene are MGHDK and SYGVNS. The CDR3 is 14 amino acids. The CDR3 sequence is CASSEVRGNTEAFF. The CDR3 DNA sequence: TGTGCCAGCAGTGAGGTGCGGGGGAACACTGAAGCTTTCTTT.

This chain links TRBV29-1 with TRBJ2-5, with D hard to call. V lost 6 bases, J lost 3 bases, and 5 bases lay in between. This CDR3 region has 10 residues. Per germline, CDR1 SQVTM and CDR2 ANQGSEA. The CDR3 nucleotides read TGCAGCGTCCGGGAAGAGACCCAGTACTTC. Translating gives CSVREETQYF.

V is TRBV7-2 and J is TRBJ2-7; D might be TRBD2 (5 bases). Germline V lookup: CDR1 SGHTA, CDR2 FQGNSA. V was shortened by 5 bases and J by 6 bases, with 20 bases between the two germline ends. The CDR3 is 15 residues long. Here the CDR3 reads CASSEAQHPGGEQYF. DNA of the CDR3: TGTGCCAGCAGCGAGGCCCAGCACCCAGGAGGCGAGCAGTACTTC. Supplemented by reference TRBV7-2 and TRBJ2-7, the full variable domain reads GAGVSQSPSNKVTEKGKDVELRCDPISGHTALYWYRQSLGQGLEFLIYFQGNSAPDKSGLPSDRFSAERTGGSVSTLTIQRTQQEDSAVYLCASSEAQHPGGEQYFGPGTRLTVT.

As DNA, the CDR3 is TGTGCCAGCAGCCAGAGCTCTGGGGCCAACGTCCTGACTTTC. Its translation: CASSQSSGANVLTF. The J gene is TRBJ2-6, the V gene TRBV14; no definite D call. The V end lost 3 bases, the J end lost 0 bases, and 3 bases lay between the germline ends. From germline, CDR1 is SGHDN and CDR2 FVKESK. The CDR3 has 14 amino acids.

The J gene is TRBJ2-7, the V gene TRBV5-1, with D maybe TRBD2 (5 bases). The CDR3 has 14 amino acids. The V gene's germline CDR1 is SGHRS and CDR2 YFSETQ. The V end lost 2 bases, the J end lost 5 bases, and 14 bases lay between the germline ends. The CDR3 reads CASSFTSSPHEQYF. CDR3 coding DNA: TGCGCCAGCAGCTTTACTAGTTCCCCTCACGAGCAGTACTTC.

V is TRBV7-2 and J is TRBJ1-3; 7 bases fit TRBD1. The CDR3 extends over 14 amino acids. J was trimmed by 8 bases and V by 4 bases; bases with no gene match: 8. Germline assignment: CDR1 SGHTA and CDR2 FQGNSA. The CDR3 region has the DNA TGTGCCAGCAGCTCCGGACAGGACGGTGACACCATATATTTT. It encodes CASSSGQDGDTIYF.

This chain connects TRBV5-1 to TRBJ1-1; D is unclear. The CDR3 spans 12 residues. V shed 1 base and J shed 11 bases, with 12 bases lying between them. CDR1 and CDR2 (germline): SGHRS, YFSETQ. In DNA form, the CDR3 reads TGCGCCAGCAGCTTGTCGGAAGGGAGGGCTTTCTTT. Protein sequence: CASSLSEGRAFF. Full variable domain (outside the CDR3, taken from reference TRBV5-1 and TRBJ1-1): KAGVTQTPRYLIKTRGQQVTLSCSPISGHRSVSWYQQTPGQGLQFLFEYFSETQRNKGNFPGRFSGRQFSNSRSEMNVSTLELGDSALYLCASSLSEGRAFFGQGTRLTVV.

The chain has TRBV5-1 and TRBJ1-6; 9 bases fit TRBD1. V lost 4 bases, J lost 8 bases, and 10 bases stayed unmatched. Germline V CDR1 and CDR2: SGHRS, YFSETQ. The CDR3 spans 16 residues. CDR3 residues: CASSIGQGRGDSPLHF. CDR3 nucleotide sequence: TGCGCCAGCAGCATAGGACAGGGGAGAGGGGATTCACCCCTCCACTTT.

The J gene is TRBJ2-2, the V gene TRBV5-1, with D tentatively TRBD1 (5 bases). Trimming removed 3 bases from V and 5 bases from J, with 8 bases in between. The CDR3 runs to 13 residues. CDR1 is SGHRS, CDR2 YFSETQ, per germline. The CDR3 region has the DNA TGCGCCAGCAGCTCAGGGTTTACCGGGGAGCTGTTTTTT. Its protein product is CASSSGFTGELFF. Supplemented by reference TRBV5-1 and TRBJ2-2, the full variable domain reads KAGVTQTPRYLIKTRGQQVTLSCSPISGHRSVSWYQQTPGQGLQFLFEYFSETQRNKGNFPGRFSGRQFSNSRSEMNVSTLELGDSALYLCASSSGFTGELFFGEGSRLTVL.

This chain joins TRBV2 and TRBJ2-1, with a weak D call TRBD2 (5 bases). Germline values: CDR1 SNHLY, CDR2 FYNNEI. The CDR3 spans 15 residues. V lost 1 base to trimming and J lost 8 bases, with 15 bases between them. CDR3 sequence: CASSEGLAAADEQFF. The CDR3 DNA sequence: TGTGCCAGCAGTGAAGGGCTAGCTGCTGCGGATGAGCAGTTCTTC.

The chain employs TRBV30 and TRBJ1-5; unclear D gene. The ends were cut back, 4 bases at V and 6 bases at J, with 13 bases in the middle. This CDR3 has 13 amino acids. Germline assignment: CDR1 GTSNPN and CDR2 SVGIG (reference sequence). The CDR3 loop reads CAWNQQEGQPQHF. In DNA, the CDR3 is TGTGCCTGGAATCAGCAGGAGGGTCAGCCCCAGCATTTT. Full variable domain (rest looked up from reference TRBV30 and TRBJ1-5): SQTIHQWPATLVQPVGSPLSLECTVEGTSNPNLYWYRQAAGRGLQLLFYSVGIGQISSEVPQNLSASRPQDRQFILSSKKLLLSDSGFYLCAWNQQEGQPQHFGDGTRLSIL.

V gene TRBV5-4 combines with J gene TRBJ1-2, with a weak D call TRBD1 (5 bases). Trimming pared 1 base from V and 6 bases from J, leaving 10 bases between. Germline values: CDR1 SGHNT, CDR2 YYREEE (reference sequence). This CDR3 contains 13 residues. The CDR3 DNA is TGTGCCAGCAGCTTGAAAGGGGCTGATGGCTACACCTTC. Translated: CASSLKGADGYTF.

The gene calls are TRBV30 and TRBJ2-5, with 14 nucleotides matching TRBD2. The V gene's germline CDR1 is GTSNPN and CDR2 SVGIG (reference sequence). The CDR3 is 15 amino acids. The trim removed 4 bases at V and 4 bases at J, leaving 5 bases unmatched. The CDR3 DNA reads TGTGCCTGGACCCTAGGACTAGCGGGGGGAGAGACCCAGTACTTC. Its protein is CAWTLGLAGGETQYF.

The V call is TRBV7-9, the J call TRBJ1-1; the D gene is possibly TRBD1 (5 bases). The germline V gene encodes CDR1 SEHNR and CDR2 FQNEAQ (reference sequence). The CDR3 has 15 residues. Between the trimmed V and J ends, which lost 1 base and 6 bases, there was a span of 15 bases. CDR3 protein: CASSLGWPGRAEAFF. The CDR3 DNA is TGTGCCAGCAGCTTAGGGTGGCCAGGGAGGGCTGAAGCTTTCTTT.

The J gene is TRBJ1-1, the V gene TRBV27; D unclear. CDR1 is MNHEY and CDR2 is SMNVEV in the germline V gene (reference sequence). The CDR3 has 14 amino acids. Deletions cut 3 bases from V and 0 bases from J, with 8 bases between. DNA of the CDR3: TGTGCCAGCAGTTTGGCCCCCATGAACACTGAAGCTTTCTTT. As protein: CASSLAPMNTEAFF.